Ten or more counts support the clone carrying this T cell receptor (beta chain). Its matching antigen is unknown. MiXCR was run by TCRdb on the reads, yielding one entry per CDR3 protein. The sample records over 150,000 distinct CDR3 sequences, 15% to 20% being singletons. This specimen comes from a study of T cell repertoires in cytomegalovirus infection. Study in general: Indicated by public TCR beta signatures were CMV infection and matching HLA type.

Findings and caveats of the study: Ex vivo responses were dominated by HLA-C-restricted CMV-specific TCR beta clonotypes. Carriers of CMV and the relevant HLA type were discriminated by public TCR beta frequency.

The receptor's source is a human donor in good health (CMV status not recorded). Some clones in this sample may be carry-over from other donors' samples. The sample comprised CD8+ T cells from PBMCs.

Written as DNA, the CDR3 is TGTGCCAGCAGCTTACGTCGCCAGAACGGTTACAATGAGCAGTTCTTC. Translated: CASSLRRQNGYNEQFF. The chain has TRBV7-2 and TRBJ2-1, with D uncertain. Germline V CDR1 and CDR2: SGHTA, FQGNSA. CDR3 length: 16 residues. V was trimmed by 2 bases and J by 4 bases, leaving 15 bases between them.